This T cell receptor beta chain was documented in a study of blood T cell repertoires in COVID-19. The length of the CDR3 is 16 residues. V was pared by 6 bases and J by 10 bases, with 22 bases between. CDR1 and CDR2 from the germline V gene are MNHNY and SVGAGI (reference sequence). The table came from immunoSEQ multiplex PCR; TCRdb's copy has only in-frame clones and leaves some out. The sample yields roughly 250,000 clones, about four fifths seen once. This TCR came from a woman aged 55-69 years with active or convalescent COVID-19. The chain employs TRBV6-6 and TRBJ1-6, with TRBD1 as a possible D gene (6 bases). Sequencing input: peripheral blood. In DNA form, the CDR3 reads TGTGCCAGCAGCGACCTCCAAACAGGGAGAGGGTCACCCCTCCACTTT. Protein product: CASSDLQTGRGSPLHF.